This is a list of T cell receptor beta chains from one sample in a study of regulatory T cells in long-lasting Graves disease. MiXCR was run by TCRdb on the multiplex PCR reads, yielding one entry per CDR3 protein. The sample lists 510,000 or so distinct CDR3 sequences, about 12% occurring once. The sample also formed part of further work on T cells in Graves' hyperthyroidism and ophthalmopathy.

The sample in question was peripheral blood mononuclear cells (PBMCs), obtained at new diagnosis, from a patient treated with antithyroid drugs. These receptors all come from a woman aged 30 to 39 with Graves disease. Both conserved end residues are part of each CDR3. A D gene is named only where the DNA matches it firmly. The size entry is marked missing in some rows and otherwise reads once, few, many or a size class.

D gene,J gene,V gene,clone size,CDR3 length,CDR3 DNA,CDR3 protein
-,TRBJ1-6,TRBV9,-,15,TGTGCCAGCAGCGTGGGACCCGGGGATAATTCACCCCTCCACTTT,CASSVGPGDNSPLHF
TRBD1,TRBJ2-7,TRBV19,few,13,TGTGCCAGTAGTATCCGACAGGGTTCCGAGCAGTACTTC,CASSIRQGSEQYF
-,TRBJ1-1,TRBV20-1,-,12,TGCAGTGCCGTTCCCCGACGAGCTGAAGCTTTCTTT,CSAVPRRAEAFF
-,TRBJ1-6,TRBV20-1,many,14,TGCAGTGCTACCTCCCTCGCCAAGGGACCGTACCTCCACTTT,CSATSLAKGPYLHF
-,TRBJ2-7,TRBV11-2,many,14,TGTGCCAGCAGCTTATCCAGTTCTTCCTACGAGCAGTACTTC,CASSLSSSSYEQYF
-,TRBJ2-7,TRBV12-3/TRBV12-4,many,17,TGTGCCAGCAGTTTACGAACCCCGACGGGAGAATACTACGAGCAGTACTTC,CASSLRTPTGEYYEQYF
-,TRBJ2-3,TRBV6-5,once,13,TGTGCCAGCAGTTACGGCCAGCTAGATACGCAGTATTTT,CASSYGQLDTQYF
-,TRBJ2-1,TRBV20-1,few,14,TGCAGTGCTAGGAGGGCGGGACCCTACAATGAGCAGTTCTTC,CSARRAGPYNEQFF
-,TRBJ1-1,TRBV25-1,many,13,TGTGCCAGCAGTGCCCTAGGGAACACTGAAGCTTTCTTT,CASSALGNTEAFF
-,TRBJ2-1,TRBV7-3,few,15,TGTGCCAGCAGCCCTTGGACTGGCTCCTACAATGAGCAGTTCTTC,CASSPWTGSYNEQFF
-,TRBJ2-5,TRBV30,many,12,TGTGCCTCCCAACGGGGAGGAGAGACCCAGTACTTC,CASQRGGETQYF
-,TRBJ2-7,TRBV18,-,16,TGTGCCAGCTCACCACCGGTCCAGGGATTCTCCTACGAGCAGTACTTC,CASSPPVQGFSYEQYF
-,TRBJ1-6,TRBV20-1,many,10,TGCAGTGCTCTTCATTCACCCCTCCACTTT,CSALHSPLHF
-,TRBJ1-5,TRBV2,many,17,TGTGCCAGCAGCAGGGGTCCGGGTTTGGGTGGCAATCAGCCCCAGCATTTT,CASSRGPGLGGNQPQHF
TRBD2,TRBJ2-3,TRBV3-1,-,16,TGTGCCAGCAGCCAATGGTCTAGCGGGAGTGGTAATACGCAGTATTTT,CASSQWSSGSGNTQYF
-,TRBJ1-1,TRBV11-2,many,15,TGTGCCAGCAGCTTAGAGGCATTTATGAACACTGAAGCTTTCTTT,CASSLEAFMNTEAFF
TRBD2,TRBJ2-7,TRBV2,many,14,TGTGCCAGCAATATAGCGGGAGGCCCCTACGAGCAGTACTTC,CASNIAGGPYEQYF
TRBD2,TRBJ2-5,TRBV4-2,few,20,TGTGCCAGCAGCCATTTAGCGGGAGGGCCAGGCGTCTCGTCCCAAGAGACCCAGTACTTC,CASSHLAGGPGVSSQETQYF
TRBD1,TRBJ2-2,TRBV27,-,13,TGTGCCAGCAGTCTACAGGGGTCCGGGGAGCTGTTTTTT,CASSLQGSGELFF
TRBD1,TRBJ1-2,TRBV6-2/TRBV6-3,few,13,TGTGCCAGCAGTGAAGGACAGGGAGGCAGCTACACCTTC,CASSEGQGGSYTF
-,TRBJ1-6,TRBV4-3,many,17,TGCGCCAGCAGCCCTAGGGCCGAAACCCCCATGAATTCACCCCTCCACTTT,CASSPRAETPMNSPLHF
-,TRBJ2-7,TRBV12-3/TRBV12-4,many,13,TGTGCCAGCAGTCGCGGGGTTCCCTACGAGCAGTACTTC,CASSRGVPYEQYF
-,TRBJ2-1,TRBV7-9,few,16,TGTGCCAGCAGCAGATACAGGGTCTACTCCTACAATGAGCAGTTCTTC,CASSRYRVYSYNEQFF
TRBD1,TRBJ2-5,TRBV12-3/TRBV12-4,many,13,TGTGCCAGCTTGGGACAGGGCCAAGAGACCCAGTACTTC,CASLGQGQETQYF
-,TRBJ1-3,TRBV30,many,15,TGTGCCTGGAGTGCAAATATGGTCTCTGGAAACACCATATATTTT,CAWSANMVSGNTIYF
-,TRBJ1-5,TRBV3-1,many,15,TGTGCCAGCAGCCTAGGGACTCCCAGCAATCAGCCCCAGCATTTT,CASSLGTPSNQPQHF
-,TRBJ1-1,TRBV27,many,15,TGTGCCAGCAGTTTGTTTCTGGGATTGAACACTGAAGCTTTCTTT,CASSLFLGLNTEAFF